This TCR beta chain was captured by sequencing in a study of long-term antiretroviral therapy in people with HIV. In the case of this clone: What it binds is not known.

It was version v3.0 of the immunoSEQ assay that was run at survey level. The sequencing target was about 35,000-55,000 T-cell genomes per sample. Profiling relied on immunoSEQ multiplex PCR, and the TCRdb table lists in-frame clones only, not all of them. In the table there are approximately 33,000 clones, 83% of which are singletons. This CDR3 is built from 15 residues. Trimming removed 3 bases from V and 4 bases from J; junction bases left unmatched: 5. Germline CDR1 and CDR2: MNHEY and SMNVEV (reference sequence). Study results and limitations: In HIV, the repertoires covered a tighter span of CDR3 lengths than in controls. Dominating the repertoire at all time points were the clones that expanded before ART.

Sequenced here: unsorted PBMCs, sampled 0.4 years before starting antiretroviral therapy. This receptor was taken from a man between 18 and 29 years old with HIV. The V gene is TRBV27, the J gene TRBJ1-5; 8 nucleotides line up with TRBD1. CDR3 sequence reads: CASSFLRDRNQPQHF. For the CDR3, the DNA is TGTGCCAGCAGTTTCCTCCGGGACAGGAATCAGCCCCAGCATTTT.